This record concerns one T cell receptor (beta chain) sequence. Its antigen is not known. Germline-derived CDR1 and CDR2 are MNHEY and SVGEGT. This CDR3 has 14 amino acids. Trimming removed 0 bases from V and 4 bases from J; junction bases left unmatched: 3. This specimen comes from a study of vaccination and CD4 T cells after COVID-19. Turning to the study itself: Overlapping SARS-CoV-2, HCoV-NL63, HCoV-OC43 and HCoV-229E spike peptides were used to stimulate cells.

Treatment given: roughly 10-day PBMC culture with coronavirus spike peptide pools or control peptides (ViraFEST assay). Negative selection purified CD4+ T cells after about ten days of culture. CD4+ T cells that had been cultured provided DNA sequenced with the Oncomine TCR Beta short-read assay. TCRdb itself ran the PCR reads through MiXCR, one entry per CDR3 protein. The data contain roughly 20,000 distinct CDR3 sequences, approximately 50% of them singletons. The sequenced sample was CD4+ T cells from blood, cultured in vitro, obtained before SARS-CoV-2 vaccination. The TCR comes from a human donor who had recovered from COVID-19. The chain has TRBV6-2 or TRBV6-3 and TRBJ2-7; 7 nucleotides line up with TRBD2. CDR3 sequence: CASSYSEGGYEQYF. In nucleotides, the CDR3 is TGTGCCAGCAGTTACTCAGAGGGAGGGTACGAGCAGTACTTC.